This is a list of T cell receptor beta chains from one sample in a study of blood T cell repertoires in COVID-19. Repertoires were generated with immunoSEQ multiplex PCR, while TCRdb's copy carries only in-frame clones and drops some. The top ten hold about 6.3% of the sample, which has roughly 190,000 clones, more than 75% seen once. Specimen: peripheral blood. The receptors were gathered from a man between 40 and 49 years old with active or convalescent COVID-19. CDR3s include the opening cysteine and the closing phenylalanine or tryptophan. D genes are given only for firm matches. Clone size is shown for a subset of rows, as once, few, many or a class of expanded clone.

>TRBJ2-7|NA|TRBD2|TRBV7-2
CASSLYLAGGGYF
TGTGCCAGCAGCTTATATTTGGCGGGGGGCGGGTACTTC
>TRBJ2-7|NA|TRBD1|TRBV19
CASSMGQGYSYEQYF
TGTGCCAGTAGTATGGGACAGGGCTATTCCTACGAGCAGTACTTC
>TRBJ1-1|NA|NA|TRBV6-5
CASSTKMNTEAFF
TGTGCCAGCAGTACTAAGATGAACACTGAAGCTTTCTTT
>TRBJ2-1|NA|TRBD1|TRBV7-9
CASSWGQGASGEQFF
TGTGCCAGCAGCTGGGGACAGGGGGCTTCGGGTGAGCAGTTCTTC
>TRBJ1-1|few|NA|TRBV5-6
CASSLGQPNTEAFF
TGTGCCAGCAGCTTGGGACAGCCGAACACTGAAGCTTTCTTT
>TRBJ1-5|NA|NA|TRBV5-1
CASSLVGDDNQPQHF
TGCGCCAGCAGCTTGGTTGGAGATGACAATCAGCCCCAGCATTTT
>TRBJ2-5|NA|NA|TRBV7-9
CASSLAGGFETQYF
TGTGCCAGCAGCCTAGCTGGGGGCTTTGAGACCCAGTACTTC
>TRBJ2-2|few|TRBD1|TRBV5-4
CASSPSTGENTGELFF
TGTGCCAGCAGCCCCTCGACAGGGGAGAACACCGGGGAGCTGTTTTTT
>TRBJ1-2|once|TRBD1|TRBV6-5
CASSYSVDRVRYTF
TGTGCCAGCAGTTACTCCGTGGACAGGGTTCGCTACACCTTC
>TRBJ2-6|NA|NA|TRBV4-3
CASSQEGQGLATGANVLTF
TGCGCCAGCAGCCAAGAAGGTCAGGGTCTAGCGACTGGGGCCAACGTCCTGACTTTC
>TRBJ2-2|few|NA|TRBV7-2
CASSLIGAGTGELFF
TGTGCCAGCAGCTTGATCGGGGCGGGAACCGGGGAGCTGTTTTTT
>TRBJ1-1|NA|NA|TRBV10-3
CAISELMAGANTEAFF
TGTGCCATCAGTGAGTTGATGGCAGGGGCGAACACTGAAGCTTTCTTT
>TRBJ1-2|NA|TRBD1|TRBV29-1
CSVAVEGASGYTF
TGCAGCGTTGCGGTTGAGGGGGCGAGTGGCTACACCTTC
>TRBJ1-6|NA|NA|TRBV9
CASSPAAGVTYSPLHF
TGTGCCAGCAGCCCCGCGGCAGGGGTGACCTATTCACCCCTCCACTTT
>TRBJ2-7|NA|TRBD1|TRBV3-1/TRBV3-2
CASSQFQQGIEQYF
TGTGCCAGCAGCCAATTTCAACAGGGGATTGAGCAGTACTTC
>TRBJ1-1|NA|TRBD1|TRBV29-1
CSACLGGACTEAFF
TGCAGCGCGTGCCTAGGGGGCGCTTGCACTGAAGCTTTCTTT
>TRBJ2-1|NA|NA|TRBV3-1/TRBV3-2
CASSPGRRLRAYNEQFF
TGTGCCAGCAGCCCTGGAAGGAGGTTGAGGGCCTACAATGAGCAGTTCTTC
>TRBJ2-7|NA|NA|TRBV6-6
CASSYSSYEQYF
TGTGCCAGCAGTTACTCGAGCTACGAGCAGTACTTC
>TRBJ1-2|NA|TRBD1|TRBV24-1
CAGYRGLIYGYTF
TGTGCCGGATACAGGGGGCTGATCTATGGCTACACCTTC
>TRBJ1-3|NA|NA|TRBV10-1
CASSDSVRGWSGNTIYF
TGCGCCAGCAGTGACTCAGTTCGGGGTTGGTCTGGAAACACCATATATTTT
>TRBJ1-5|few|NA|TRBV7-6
CASSPTEGSNQPQHF
TGTGCCAGCAGCCCTACCGAGGGTAGCAATCAGCCCCAGCATTTT
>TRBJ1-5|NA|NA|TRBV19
CASSIKGQGLKSNQPQHF
TGTGCCAGTAGTATAAAAGGCCAGGGGCTTAAAAGCAATCAGCCCCAGCATTTT